One sample yielded the 14 T cell receptor beta chains listed below, sequenced in a study of T-cell reconstitution after alpha-beta-depleted transplantation in children. The TCRbeta library incorporated unique molecular identifiers. TCRdb fed the PCR reads into MiXCR, producing one record per CDR3 protein. The data show about 200,000 distinct CDR3 sequences, about 8.4% seen once. The sample consisted of PBMCs, mostly from graft donor cells, taken 360 days after TCRalphabeta/CD19-depleted stem cell transplant. Source of these receptors: a male patient aged 2 to 9 who had a stem cell transplant for acute myeloid leukemia, so the T cells may come from the graft donor.

This clonotype showed up many times. The V and J genes are TRBV20-1 and TRBJ2-1; D is tentatively TRBD1 or TRBD2 (5 bases each). V lost 0 bases, J lost 8 bases, and 11 bases lay in between. CDR1 is DFQATT and CDR2 is SNEGSKA in the germline V gene (reference sequence). The length of the CDR3 is 13 residues. DNA of the CDR3: TGCAGTGCTAGAGATATAGGGGACCATGAGCAGTTCTTC. It yields the protein CSARDIGDHEQFF.

This clonotype appeared many times. V is TRBV6-1 and J is TRBJ2-2; D uncertain. CDR3 length: 13 amino acids. Germline CDR1 reads MNHNS; CDR2 reads SASEGT. Trimming shortened V by 2 bases and J by 2 bases, and 3 bases separated the two germline ends. CDR3 DNA: TGTGCCAGCAGTGAACCAAACACCGGGGAGCTGTTTTTT. This encodes CASSEPNTGELFF.

A few counts support this clonotype. This chain connects TRBV25-1 to TRBJ2-7, with TRBD1 as a possible D gene (6 bases). CDR3 size: 18 residues. The germline CDR1 and CDR2 sequences are MGHDK and SYGVNS. Trimming stripped 10 bases from V and 0 bases from J, with 28 bases between. In DNA, the CDR3 is TGTGCCATCCAACTCCGGGACACCATTTACCACAGCTCCTACGAGCAGTACGTC. Protein sequence: CAIQLRDTIYHSSYEQYV.

The CDR3 DNA sequence: TGTGCCAGCAGTTACTATTCGAGGCTTCCGAACTCCTACGAGCAGTACTTC. Amino acid sequence: CASSYYSRLPNSYEQYF. The gene calls are TRBV6-2 or TRBV6-3 and TRBJ2-7; D is undetermined. Germline CDR1 is MNHEY and CDR2 is SVGEGT. The CDR3 extends over 17 amino acids. V lost 1 base to trimming and J lost 0 bases, with 16 bases between them.

This clonotype was counted only a few times. The chain links TRBV19 to TRBJ2-7; 7 nucleotides agree with TRBD1. The CDR3 runs to 14 residues. The V gene's germline CDR1 is LNHDA and CDR2 SQIVND (reference sequence). J was trimmed by 2 bases and V by 6 bases; bases with no gene match: 7. CDR3 residues: CASSDPGTAYEQYF. The CDR3 coding sequence is TGTGCCAGTAGCGACCCCGGGACAGCCTACGAGCAGTACTTC.

This clonotype was observed at least ten times. The V call is TRBV5-1, the J call TRBJ2-7; D uncertain. The germline V gene encodes CDR1 SGHRS and CDR2 YFSETQ. The CDR3 consists of 15 residues. V was shortened by 2 bases and J by 2 bases, with 14 bases between the two germline ends. CDR3 loop: CASSFYPRQTYEQYF. The CDR3 DNA reads as TGCGCCAGCAGCTTTTATCCGAGGCAAACCTACGAGCAGTACTTC.

This clonotype has more than one count but fewer than ten. The chain recombines TRBV20-1 with TRBJ2-7; TRBD2 is a possible D gene (5 bases). V was trimmed by 3 bases and J by 4 bases, leaving 16 bases between them. This CDR3 has 14 residues. CDR1 and CDR2 (germline): DFQATT, SNEGSKA (reference sequence). This CDR3 reads CSASLLGWDYEQYF. The CDR3 region has the DNA TGCAGTGCTAGTCTACTAGGATGGGATTACGAGCAGTACTTC.

There are many counts of this clonotype. The genes are TRBV29-1 and TRBJ2-5, with D possibly matching TRBD2 (5 bases). Deletions cut 8 bases from V and 3 bases from J, with 16 bases between. The length of the CDR3 is 13 residues. Looked up from germline, CDR1 is SQVTM and CDR2 is ANQGSEA. The CDR3 nucleotides are TGCAGCTGCGGAACCCTAGCCGAAGAGACCCAGTACTTC. It specifies CSCGTLAEETQYF.

This clonotype was counted between two and nine times. The V gene is TRBV9, the J gene TRBJ1-1; D is uncertain. V was pared by 0 bases and J by 1 base, with 4 bases between. The CDR3 is made up of 13 amino acids. Germline values: CDR1 SGDLS, CDR2 YYNGEE. CDR3 coding DNA: TGTGCCAGCAGCGTAGACGGGAACACTGAAGCTTTCTTT. Its translation: CASSVDGNTEAFF.

At least ten counts were recorded for this clonotype. The rearrangement links TRBV7-6 to TRBJ2-5; 9 nucleotides line up with TRBD1. There are 15 residues in the CDR3. With 5 bases clipped from V and 5 bases from J, the junction kept 9 bases outside the gene matches. Germline V gene data show CDR1 as SGHVS and CDR2 as FNYEAQ. CDR3 amino acids: CASSPVRDRVETQYF. In DNA form, the CDR3 reads TGTGCCAGCAGCCCCGTTCGGGACAGGGTCGAGACCCAGTACTTC.

This clonotype has a count of ten or more. This rearrangement joins TRBV4-1 to TRBJ2-3; TRBD2 agrees at 7 bases. J gave up 3 bases and V 0 bases, and 6 bases lay outside the gene matches. CDR3 length: 16 residues. The V gene's germline CDR1 is MGHRA and CDR2 YSYEKL. CDR3 nucleotide sequence: TGCGCCAGCAGCCAAGATCCGGCTAGCGGTACAGATACGCAGTATTTT. Translated: CASSQDPASGTDTQYF.

This clonotype was seen at least ten times. CDR3 sequence (DNA): TGTGCCAGCAGGACTCAGCGGGTCAAACCAAACACCGGGGAGCTGTTTTTT. It specifies CASRTQRVKPNTGELFF. The chain uses TRBV6-4 and TRBJ2-2; a possible D gene is TRBD2 (6 bases). Germline V CDR1 and CDR2: MRHNA, SNTAGT. With 6 bases removed from V and 2 bases from J, the gap between germline ends came to 19 bases. This CDR3 is built from 17 residues.

This clonotype was picked up many times. The rearrangement uses TRBV12-3 or TRBV12-4 and TRBJ1-1; TRBD1 agrees at 7 bases. CDR3 length: 14 amino acids. V gave up 6 bases and J gave up 0 bases; unmatched junction bases: 4. The CDR3 protein is CASRWDSLNTEAFF. In DNA, the CDR3 is TGTGCCAGCAGATGGGACAGTCTGAACACTGAAGCTTTCTTT.

This clonotype was recorded many times. The chain joins TRBV6-2 or TRBV6-3 to TRBJ1-5, with D unclear. This CDR3 is 16 amino acids long. Trimming shortened V by 6 bases and J by 4 bases, and 19 bases separated the two germline ends. Germline-derived CDR1 and CDR2 are MNHEY and SVGEGT. This CDR3 reads CASRRPGEGKNQPQHF. DNA for the CDR3: TGTGCCAGCAGGCGACCGGGAGAAGGAAAAAATCAGCCCCAGCATTTT.